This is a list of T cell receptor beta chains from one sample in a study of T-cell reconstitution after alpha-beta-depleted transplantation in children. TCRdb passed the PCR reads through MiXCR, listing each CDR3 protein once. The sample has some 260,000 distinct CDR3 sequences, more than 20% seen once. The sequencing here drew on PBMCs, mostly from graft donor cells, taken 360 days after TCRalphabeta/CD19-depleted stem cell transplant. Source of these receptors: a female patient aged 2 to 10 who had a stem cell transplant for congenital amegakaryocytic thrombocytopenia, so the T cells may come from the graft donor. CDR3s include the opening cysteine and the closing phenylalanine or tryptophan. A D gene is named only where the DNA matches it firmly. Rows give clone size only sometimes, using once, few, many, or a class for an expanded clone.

TGTGCCAGCAGTTACCGCACAGGGAACACTGAAGCTTCCTTT CASSYRTGNTEASF TRBJ1-1 once - TRBV6-5
TGTGCCATCAGTTTCAGAGGAAACTCCTACGAGCAGTACTTC CAISFRGNSYEQYF TRBJ2-7 few - TRBV10-3
TGTGCCAGCAGCTTAAGGGGCTGGGAGACCCAGTACTTC CASSLRGWETQYF TRBJ2-5 few - TRBV11-2
TGTGCCAGCAGACTAGCGGGAGGTCGTGATACGCAGTATTTT CASRLAGGRDTQYF TRBJ2-3 - TRBD2 TRBV12-3/TRBV12-4
TGCAGCGTTGACCAGCTATATTTCACAGATACGCAGTATTTT CSVDQLYFTDTQYF TRBJ2-3 many - TRBV29-1
TGTGCCAGCAGGGTCGGGACTGCAAACTATGGCTACACCTTC CASRVGTANYGYTF TRBJ1-2 few - TRBV5-4
TGTGCCAGCAGCTTAGAAGCAGGGACCAATTCACCCCTCCACTTT CASSLEAGTNSPLHF TRBJ1-6 - - TRBV7-9
TGCGCCAGCAGCCGTATCCGTTCTAGCGGAGGAACTAGCACAGATACGCAGTATTTT CASSRIRSSGGTSTDTQYF TRBJ2-3 - TRBD2 TRBV4-3
TGCGCCAGCAGGAGCGAGCTAAGCTCCTATAATTCACCCCTCCACTTT CASRSELSSYNSPLHF TRBJ1-6 - - TRBV23-1
TGTGCCAGCTCGACACTCCGGGGCGATGGCACTGAAGCTTTCTTT CASSTLRGDGTEAFF TRBJ1-1 few - TRBV18
TGCGCCAGCAGCTTGGCAAGCAGGGGGCGAAATGAGCAGTTCTTC CASSLASRGRNEQFF TRBJ2-1 few TRBD1 TRBV5-1
TGTGCCAGCAGCTTACGGGGACTAGCGGACAATGAGCAGTTCTTC CASSLRGLADNEQFF TRBJ2-1 few TRBD2 TRBV11-2
TGCGCCAGCAGTCACCGGGACAGGGAACAAGAGACCCAGTACTTC CASSHRDREQETQYF TRBJ2-5 many TRBD1 TRBV4-1
TGTGCCAGCAGTTGGAGGGACAGAAACAATGAGCAGTTCTTC CASSWRDRNNEQFF TRBJ2-1 few - TRBV12-3/TRBV12-4
TGTGCCAGCAGCTTAGGCCCCCGGGACAGGGTGTCATCAGGAACCACAGATACGCAGTATTTT CASSLGPRDRVSSGTTDTQYF TRBJ2-3 - TRBD1 TRBV11-2
TGTGCCAGCACCTCTGGCGTAAATGAAAAACTGTTTTTT CASTSGVNEKLFF TRBJ1-4 - - TRBV12-3/TRBV12-4
TGCGCCAGCAGCCAAGTGTATTCCCGGAAGGTTGGCATTCACTACTTC CASSQVYSRKVGIHYF TRBJ2-4 - - TRBV4-1
TGTGCCAGCAGCGTGGGACTAGCGGATAATACAGATACGCAGTATTTT CASSVGLADNTDTQYF TRBJ2-3 once TRBD2 TRBV7-3
TGTGCCAGCAGTTATTGGCGACCCGAAGCTTTCTTT CASSYWRPEAFF TRBJ1-1 - - TRBV12-3/TRBV12-4
TGCGCCAGCAATCCTTCCGGGACAGGGGTCTACGAGCAGTACTTC CASNPSGTGVYEQYF TRBJ2-7 - TRBD1 TRBV5-1
TGCGCCAGCAGCCAGCGGGTAATTCAGCCCCAGCATTTT CASSQRVIQPQHF TRBJ1-5 - - TRBV4-1
TGCAGCGTTGTTCGAGGTTCTGGAAACACCATATATTTT CSVVRGSGNTIYF TRBJ1-3 - - TRBV29-1
TGTGCCATAACGACGGGACTAGCGGCAGACAATGAGCAGTTCTTC CAITTGLAADNEQFF TRBJ2-1 - TRBD2 TRBV10-3
TGTGCCAGCAGTTCCGGGACAGGCTATAATTCACCCCTCCACTTT CASSSGTGYNSPLHF TRBJ1-6 - TRBD1 TRBV12-3/TRBV12-4
TGCGCCAGCAGCCGGACTAGCGGTCTTTTGGGCACAGATACGCAGTATTTT CASSRTSGLLGTDTQYF TRBJ2-3 - TRBD2 TRBV4-1
TGTGCCAGCTGCCAGGGTTGGAATCAGCCCCAGCATTTT CASCQGWNQPQHF TRBJ1-5 - - TRBV3-1
TGTGCCACCAGCAGACCCCCTTATACGCAGTATTTT CATSRPPYTQYF TRBJ2-3 - - TRBV15
TGTGCCACCAGTGCAGCAGGGCCCACCTACGAGCAGTACTTC CATSAAGPTYEQYF TRBJ2-7 - - TRBV24-1
TGCGCCAGCAGCCAAGATTCTCGGGGGCCCCTCTACGAGCAGTACTTC CASSQDSRGPLYEQYF TRBJ2-7 few - TRBV4-1
TGTGCCAGCAGTTTAGCTCGGATCACTGCCGGGGAGCTGTTTTTT CASSLARITAGELFF TRBJ2-2 - - TRBV12-3/TRBV12-4
TGCGCCAGCAGCCAAGTTAACTACCAGAGCACAGATACGCAGTATTTT CASSQVNYQSTDTQYF TRBJ2-3 few - TRBV4-1
TGTGCCAGCAGCTTATATGCTAGAGGTGTGGTCACAGATACGCAGTATTTT CASSLYARGVVTDTQYF TRBJ2-3 - - TRBV11-2
TGTGCCAGCAGTTTAGCCCAAAACTACGAGCAGTACTTC CASSLAQNYEQYF TRBJ2-7 - - TRBV28
TGTGCCAGCAGCCGGATCGTATCTCCGAAGGACACCGGGGAGCTGTTTTTT CASSRIVSPKDTGELFF TRBJ2-2 few - TRBV5-4
TGTGCCAGCAGCCGGGACGGGGAAAAACTGTTTTTT CASSRDGEKLFF TRBJ1-4 - - TRBV6-5
TGCGCCAGCAGCCCGGCGGGAGTAGACTACGAGCAGTACTTC CASSPAGVDYEQYF TRBJ2-7 few TRBD2 TRBV23-1
TGTGCCAGCAGCCGACTGGATGAAGTTTATGGCTACACCTTC CASSRLDEVYGYTF TRBJ1-2 - - TRBV5-6
TGTGCCAGCAGCTCCTACCCATCCTACAGGGGGACTGAAGCTTTCTTT CASSSYPSYRGTEAFF TRBJ1-1 - TRBD1 TRBV3-1
TGTGCCAGCAGTTTACTAGCGGTGGGGTACAATGAGCAGTTCTTC CASSLLAVGYNEQFF TRBJ2-1 - TRBD2 TRBV7-2
TGTGCCAGCAGTGGGAGGCAAGAGACCCAGTACTTC CASSGRQETQYF TRBJ2-5 - - TRBV2
TGTGCCAGCAAGCCGGGACGGAACACTGAAGCTTTCTTT CASKPGRNTEAFF TRBJ1-1 - - TRBV12-3/TRBV12-4
TGTGCCACTACCCCCCGTGGACAGGGTCGCACCGGGGAGCTGTTTTTT CATTPRGQGRTGELFF TRBJ2-2 few TRBD1 TRBV28
TGTGCCTGGAGTGTGAGAGACGGAAAAGAGCAGTTCTTC CAWSVRDGKEQFF TRBJ2-1 - - TRBV30
TGCAGCGTTTCATGGAACACTGAAGCTTTCTTT CSVSWNTEAFF TRBJ1-1 - - TRBV29-1
TGTGCCAGCAGTTGGGACAGAAACACCGGGGAGCTGTTTTTT CASSWDRNTGELFF TRBJ2-2 - TRBD1 TRBV6-5
TGCAGTGCCCTTAATCGGGGTCTGGTGGTGAACACTGAAGCTTTCTTT CSALNRGLVVNTEAFF TRBJ1-1 few - TRBV20-1
TGTGCCAGCAGCTATACTAGCGGGAGGGCCTCCGAGCAGTACTTC CASSYTSGRASEQYF TRBJ2-7 few TRBD2 TRBV5-6
TGTGCCAGCAGAACAGGGAGGGATCAGCCCCAGCATTTT CASRTGRDQPQHF TRBJ1-5 - - TRBV6-1
TGTGCCAGCAGCCAAGATCCGGGATACTCCTACGAGCAGTACTTC CASSQDPGYSYEQYF TRBJ2-7 few - TRBV4-2
TGCGCCAGCAGCGCGGGACTAGTGGCCGGGGAGCTGTTTTTT CASSAGLVAGELFF TRBJ2-2 - TRBD2 TRBV5-1
TGCGCCAGCAGCTTGCAGGGAACCTACAATGAGCAGTTCTTC CASSLQGTYNEQFF TRBJ2-1 - - TRBV5-1
TGCGCCAGCAGCCAAGATTGGGGGGCCGGCTCTAATGAAAAACTGTTTTTT CASSQDWGAGSNEKLFF TRBJ1-4 - - TRBV4-3
TGCGCCAGCAGCCAAGTTGTGGGGCAGCGAACCTACGAGCAGTACTTC CASSQVVGQRTYEQYF TRBJ2-7 many - TRBV4-3
TGTGCCTGGGCTCAGGGGGGTGGGGAGACCCAGTACTTC CAWAQGGGETQYF TRBJ2-5 - - TRBV30
TGCGCCAGCACCACAGACACCGGGGAGCTGTTTTTT CASTTDTGELFF TRBJ2-2 - - TRBV5-1
TGCGCCAGCAGCTGGGACGGCAATCAGCCCCAGCATTTT CASSWDGNQPQHF TRBJ1-5 - - TRBV5-1
TGCAGTGCTAGCGGGAATCCAGGGGTTAACAATCAGCCCCAGCATTTT CSASGNPGVNNQPQHF TRBJ1-5 - - TRBV20-1